A selection of T cell receptor beta chains follows, all from one sample in a study of blood T cell repertoires in COVID-19. This table comes from immunoSEQ multiplex PCR, and its TCRdb copy is limited to in-frame clones, with some not included. This table holds around 260,000 clones, roughly nine tenths found once. Sequenced: peripheral blood. The receptor source for this set is a man aged 35-49 years who had recovered from COVID-19. CDR3s include the opening cysteine and the closing phenylalanine or tryptophan. D genes are given only for firm matches. Only some rows state a clone size, as once, few, many or a class for expanded clones.

d_call j_call v_call clone_size cdr3_aa cdr3_nt
TRBD2 TRBJ2-2 TRBV7-9 . CASSLRLAEASGGELFF TGTGCCAGCAGCTTAAGACTAGCGGAAGCCTCCGGGGGGGAGCTGTTTTTT
. TRBJ2-7 TRBV3-1/TRBV3-2 . CASARGTYEQYF TGTGCCAGCGCGCGGGGTACCTACGAGCAGTACTTC
. TRBJ2-3 TRBV6-5 . CASTPGVSDTQYF TGTGCCAGCACGCCAGGGGTTTCAGATACGCAGTATTTT
TRBD2 TRBJ2-1 TRBV9 . CASSATFGLAGPFNEQFF TGTGCCAGCAGCGCCACCTTTGGACTAGCGGGACCTTTCAATGAGCAGTTCTTC
TRBD2 TRBJ2-5 TRBV7-2 . CASSPYPGTSVTQYF TGTGCCAGCAGCCCGTACCCCGGGACTAGCGTGACCCAGTACTTC
. TRBJ2-1 TRBV25-1 . CASSDTSKYNEQFF TGTGCCAGCAGTGATACTAGCAAATACAATGAGCAGTTCTTC
. TRBJ1-4 TRBV27 . CASSGGGLGEKLFF TGTGCCAGCAGTGGGGGGGGTCTAGGGGAAAAACTGTTTTTT
. TRBJ2-1 TRBV3-1/TRBV3-2 once CASSHGVSRNEQFF TGTGCCAGCAGCCACGGGGTTTCTCGCAATGAGCAGTTCTTC
. TRBJ1-4 TRBV12-3/TRBV12-4 . CASQEGEKLFF TGTGCCAGCCAAGAGGGTGAAAAACTGTTTTTT
TRBD1 TRBJ2-2 TRBV30 . CASTGGQSTGELFF TGTGCCTCGACAGGGGGGCAGAGCACCGGGGAGCTGTTTTTT
TRBD1 TRBJ2-1 TRBV5-4 once CASSFDRGTEQFF TGTGCCAGCAGCTTCGACAGGGGGACTGAGCAGTTCTTC
TRBD2 TRBJ2-5 TRBV2 once CASSDGLREVGETQYF TGTGCCAGCAGTGACGGGCTTCGGGAGGTTGGGGAGACCCAGTACTTC
TRBD1 TRBJ2-3 TRBV19 . CASSSGQRTDTQYF TGTGCCAGTAGTTCGGGACAGCGCACAGATACGCAGTATTTT
. TRBJ1-4 TRBV9 . CASSLRYNEKLFF TGTGCCAGCAGCCTGCGATATAATGAAAAACTGTTTTTT
. TRBJ1-1 TRBV6-2/TRBV6-3 . CASSWSPGMEAFF TGTGCCAGCAGTTGGTCCCCAGGGATGGAAGCTTTCTTT
. TRBJ1-2 TRBV27 . CASSSGQSRLYGYTF TGTGCCAGCAGTTCCGGACAGAGTCGACTCTATGGCTACACCTTC
. TRBJ1-2 TRBV5-1 few CASSPGLRNHGYTF TGCGCCAGCAGCCCGGGACTCCGGAACCATGGCTACACCTTC
. TRBJ2-7 TRBV7-9 . CASSFPRYRRYEQYF TGTGCCAGCAGCTTCCCGAGGTACAGGAGATACGAGCAGTACTTC
TRBD1 TRBJ1-6 TRBV3-1/TRBV3-2 . CASSLGETGSSYNSPLHF TGTGCCAGCAGCCTCGGGGAGACAGGGAGCTCCTATAATTCACCCCTCCACTTT
. TRBJ2-7 TRBV5-1 . CASSLVGGYEQYF TGCGCCAGCAGCTTGGTTGGCGGCTACGAGCAGTACTTC
. TRBJ2-2 TRBV5-1 . CASSPRTDAGELFF TGCGCCAGCAGCCCACGGACAGACGCCGGGGAGCTGTTTTTT
TRBD1 TRBJ1-6 TRBV9 few CASSIQTGGRSPLHF TGTGCCAGCAGCATCCAGACAGGGGGTCGCTCACCCCTCCACTTT
. TRBJ2-7 TRBV5-1 . CASTPGLRGRGNSYEQYF TGCGCCAGCACCCCTGGGCTCAGGGGTAGGGGTAACTCCTACGAGCAGTACTTC
TRBD1 TRBJ2-7 TRBV7-9 few CASSLGQGAGSYEQYF TGTGCCAGCAGCTTGGGACAGGGGGCGGGTTCCTACGAGCAGTACTTC
. TRBJ1-1 TRBV11-2 once CASSLDLRGEAFF TGTGCCAGCAGCTTAGATTTAAGAGGTGAAGCTTTCTTT
TRBD1 TRBJ1-6 TRBV7-6 once CASSSSWGQSFNSPLHF TGTGCCAGCAGCTCAAGCTGGGGACAGAGTTTTAATTCACCCCTCCACTTT
. TRBJ1-1 TRBV11-2 once CASSLGARRNTEAFF TGTGCCAGCAGCTTAGGGGCGAGAAGAAACACTGAAGCTTTCTTT
. TRBJ1-4 TRBV5-4 . CASSFGASNEKLFF TGTGCCAGCAGCTTTGGGGCCTCTAATGAAAAACTGTTTTTT
. TRBJ1-5 TRBV6-5 . CASSQTRRQGQPQHF TGTGCCAGCAGCCAGACCAGGAGGCAAGGTCAGCCCCAGCATTTT
. TRBJ2-3 TRBV5-8 once CASSLAGTDTQYF TGTGCCAGCAGCTTGGCGGGCACAGATACGCAGTATTTT
TRBD2 TRBJ2-7 TRBV3-1/TRBV3-2 . CASSPSGRTYEQYF TGTGCCAGCAGCCCCAGCGGGAGGACCTACGAGCAGTACTTC
TRBD2 TRBJ2-1 TRBV18 few CASSNIAGGPTGNEQFF TGTGCCAGCTCAAATATAGCGGGGGGGCCGACGGGCAATGAGCAGTTCTTC
. TRBJ2-5 TRBV9 . CASSERWGQETQYF TGTGCCAGCAGCGAGCGGTGGGGCCAAGAGACCCAGTACTTC
. TRBJ1-4 TRBV12-5 once CASAGGNEKLFF TGTGCTAGCGCCGGGGGAAATGAAAAACTGTTTTTT
. TRBJ2-2 TRBV7-3 few CASGTGAGELFF TGTGCCAGCGGAACGGGGGCCGGGGAGCTGTTTTTT
. TRBJ1-5 TRBV7-2 . CASAGGRGQPQHF TGTGCCAGCGCGGGGGGGCGTGGTCAGCCCCAGCATTTT
. TRBJ2-7 TRBV28 . CASSLIYHEQYF TGTGCCAGCAGTCTAATATACCACGAGCAGTACTTC
TRBD1 TRBJ2-3 TRBV15 few CATSREAGTGTDTQYF TGTGCCACCAGCAGAGAGGCGGGGACAGGAACAGATACGCAGTATTTT
. TRBJ1-4 TRBV30 . CAWSQGSNEKLFF TGTGCCTGGAGCCAGGGTTCTAATGAAAAACTGTTTTTT
. TRBJ2-2 TRBV9 . CASSVVTARPNTGELFF TGTGCCAGCAGCGTAGTCACAGCCAGACCCAACACCGGGGAGCTGTTTTTT
. TRBJ2-2 TRBV19 . CASSIGEWTGELFF TGTGCCAGTAGTATCGGAGAGTGGACCGGGGAGCTGTTTTTT